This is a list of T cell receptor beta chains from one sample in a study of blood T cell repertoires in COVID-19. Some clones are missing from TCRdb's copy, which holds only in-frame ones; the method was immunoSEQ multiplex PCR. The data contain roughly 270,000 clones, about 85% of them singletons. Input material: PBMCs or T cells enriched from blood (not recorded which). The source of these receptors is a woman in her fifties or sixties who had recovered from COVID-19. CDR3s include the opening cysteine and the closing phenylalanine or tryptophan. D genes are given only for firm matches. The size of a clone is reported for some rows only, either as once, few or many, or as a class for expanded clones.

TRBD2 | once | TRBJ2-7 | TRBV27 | TGTGCCAGCAGCTCTTCCCTTAGCGGGGGAGGAATAACCTACGAGCAGTACTTC | CASSSSLSGGGITYEQYF
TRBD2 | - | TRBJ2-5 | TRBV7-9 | TGTGCCAGCAGCTTCAGCGGGAGTTCTCTCGAGACCCAGTACTTC | CASSFSGSSLETQYF
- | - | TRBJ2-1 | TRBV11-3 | TGTGCCAGCAGCTCTAGTCGGCATGAGCAGTTCTTC | CASSSSRHEQFF
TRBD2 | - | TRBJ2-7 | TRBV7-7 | TGTGCCAGCAGCCCTGGAGCCGGGGGGGCCTACGAGCAGTACTTC | CASSPGAGGAYEQYF
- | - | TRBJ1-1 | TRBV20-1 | TGCAGTGCTTATACAGGGAAGGGGGCTTTCTTT | CSAYTGKGAFF
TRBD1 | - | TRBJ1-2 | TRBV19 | TGTGCCAGTAGTATTGGGACAGGGGCCCAGCACTATGGCTACACCTTC | CASSIGTGAQHYGYTF
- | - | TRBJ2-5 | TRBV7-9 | TGTGCCAGCAGCCGGACGGGACTTCCCGCCGGAGAGACCCAGTACTTC | CASSRTGLPAGETQYF
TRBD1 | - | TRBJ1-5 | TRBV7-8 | TGTGCCAGCAGCCCTAGCCAACAGGGGCGCAATCAGCCCCAGCATTTT | CASSPSQQGRNQPQHF
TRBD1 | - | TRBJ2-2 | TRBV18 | TGTGCCAGCTCACCCTCGACAGGGGGCCGATTCGGGGAGCTGTTTTTT | CASSPSTGGRFGELFF
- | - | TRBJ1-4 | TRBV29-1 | TGCAGCGTTGTTTTGGGGGCGGAAACTAATGAAAAACTGTTTTTT | CSVVLGAETNEKLFF
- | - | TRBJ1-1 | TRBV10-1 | TGCGCCAGCAGTGGCGACCCGGGTGGTACTGAAGCTTTCTTT | CASSGDPGGTEAFF
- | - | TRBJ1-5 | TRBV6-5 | TGTGCCAGCAGCAAAACAGGGTCAATGGATCAGCCCCAGCATTTT | CASSKTGSMDQPQHF
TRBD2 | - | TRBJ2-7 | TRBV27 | TGTGCCAGCCGAGGGACTAGCGGGTCCTCCTACGAGCAGTACTTC | CASRGTSGSSYEQYF
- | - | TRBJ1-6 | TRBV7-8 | TGTGCCAGCAGCTTACGTTCGAGCTCCTATAATTCACCCCTCCACTTT | CASSLRSSSYNSPLHF
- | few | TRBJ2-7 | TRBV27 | TGTGCCAGCAGTGCGGGACTGGCCTACGAGCAGTACTTC | CASSAGLAYEQYF
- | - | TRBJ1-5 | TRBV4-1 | TGCGCCAGCAGCCAAGGTCGGGGAACTCAGCATTTT | CASSQGRGTQHF
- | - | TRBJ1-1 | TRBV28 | TGTGCCAGCACCGTGGGAGGGGGGAACACTGAAGCTTTCTTT | CASTVGGGNTEAFF
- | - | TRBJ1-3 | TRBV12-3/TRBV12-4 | TGTGCCAGTCAAACAGTCTCTGGAAACACCATATATTTT | CASQTVSGNTIYF
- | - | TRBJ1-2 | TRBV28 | TGTGCCAGCAGTTTATCCGGCTATGGCTACACCTTC | CASSLSGYGYTF
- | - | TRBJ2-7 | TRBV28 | TGTGCCAGCAGTTTAGGCAGGGCCCCTTTCGAGCAGTACTTC | CASSLGRAPFEQYF
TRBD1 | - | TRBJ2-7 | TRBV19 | TGTGCCAGTAGTATCCGAAACAGGGGGACGGAGCAGTACTTC | CASSIRNRGTEQYF
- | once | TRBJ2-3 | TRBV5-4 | TGTGCCAGCAGCTCCGGGGATGGCGGGGTGTCAGATACGCAGTATTTT | CASSSGDGGVSDTQYF
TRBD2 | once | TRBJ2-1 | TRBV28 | TGTGCCAGCAGTTTACGGTTCCCTAGCGGGGGCAGGGATGAGCAGTTCTTC | CASSLRFPSGGRDEQFF
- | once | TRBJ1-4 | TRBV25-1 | TGTGCCAGCAGTGAGATGAAAGTTGAGACTAATGAAAAACTGTTTTTT | CASSEMKVETNEKLFF
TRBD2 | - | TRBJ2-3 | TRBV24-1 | TGTGCCACCAGTGACGGACTAGCGGGGAGTAGCACAGATACGCAGTATTTT | CATSDGLAGSSTDTQYF
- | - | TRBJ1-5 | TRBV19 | TGTGCCAGTTCTAGGCAGGGGCGAAGCAATCAGCCCCAGCATTTT | CASSRQGRSNQPQHF